This entry is about one TCR beta chain. The record originates from a study of blood T cell repertoires in COVID-19. Turning to the study itself: Acute-phase and convalescent COVID-19 samples originated in the United States, Italy and Spain. T cells, B-cell-depleted T cells, or PBMCs supplied cDNA or gDNA.

The trim removed 6 bases at V and 4 bases at J, leaving 15 bases unmatched. This CDR3 comprises 17 residues. In germline, CDR1 is MNHEY, CDR2 SMNVEV (reference sequence). Measured with immunoSEQ multiplex PCR; TCRdb has only the in-frame clones, and not every one. The data hold about 130,000 clones, with more than 75% observed a single time. The sample was peripheral blood. The origin of this receptor is a woman in her forties or fifties who had recovered from COVID-19. This chain links TRBV27 with TRBJ1-2; 9 bases are shared with TRBD1. This chain's CDR3 is CASRRTGTGTSSYGYTF. CDR3 sequence (DNA): TGTGCCAGCAGAAGAACCGGGACAGGGACATCCAGCTATGGCTACACCTTC.